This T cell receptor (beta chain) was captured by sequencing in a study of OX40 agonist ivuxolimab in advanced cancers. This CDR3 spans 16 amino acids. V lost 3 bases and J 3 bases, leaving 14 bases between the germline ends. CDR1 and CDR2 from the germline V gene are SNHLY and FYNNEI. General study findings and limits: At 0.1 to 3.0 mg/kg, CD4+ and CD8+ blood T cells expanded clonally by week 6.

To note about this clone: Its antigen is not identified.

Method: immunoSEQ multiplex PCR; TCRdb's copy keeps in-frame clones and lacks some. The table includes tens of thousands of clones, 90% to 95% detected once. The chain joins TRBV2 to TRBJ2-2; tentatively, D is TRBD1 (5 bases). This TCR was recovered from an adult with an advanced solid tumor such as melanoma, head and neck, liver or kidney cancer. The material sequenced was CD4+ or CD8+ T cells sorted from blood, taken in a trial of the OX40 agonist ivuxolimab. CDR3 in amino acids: CASSESQGRDTGELFF. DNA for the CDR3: TGTGCCAGCAGTGAGTCGCAGGGTCGGGACACCGGGGAGCTGTTTTTT.